The present entry profiles one T cell receptor beta chain with its context. Its target is not known. The entry originates in a study of breast tumors, draining lymph nodes, adjacent tissues. TCRdb used MiXCR to reprocess the multiplex PCR reads, holding one entry per CDR3 protein. The table lists 83,000 or so distinct CDR3 sequences, approximately 20% of them singletons, with approximately 2.5% in the top ten. The CDR3 totals 12 residues. Germline CDR1 is SQVTM and CDR2 is ANQGSEA. Trimming stripped 0 bases from V and 10 bases from J, with 12 bases between. Study results and limitations: Data only fit, rather than demonstrated, lymph node origin of most tumor T cells.

Breast cancer patients provided tissue from their axillary draining lymph nodes. The clonotype comes from a female donor with breast cancer. Some clones in this sample may be carry-over from other donors' samples. Sequences were obtained from axillary lymph node tissue. The chain recombines TRBV29-1 with TRBJ1-1; weak D call: TRBD1 (5 bases). CDR3 nucleotides: TGCAGCGTTGAAGATCCCGGGGCTGGAGCTTTCTTT. Protein sequence: CSVEDPGAGAFF.